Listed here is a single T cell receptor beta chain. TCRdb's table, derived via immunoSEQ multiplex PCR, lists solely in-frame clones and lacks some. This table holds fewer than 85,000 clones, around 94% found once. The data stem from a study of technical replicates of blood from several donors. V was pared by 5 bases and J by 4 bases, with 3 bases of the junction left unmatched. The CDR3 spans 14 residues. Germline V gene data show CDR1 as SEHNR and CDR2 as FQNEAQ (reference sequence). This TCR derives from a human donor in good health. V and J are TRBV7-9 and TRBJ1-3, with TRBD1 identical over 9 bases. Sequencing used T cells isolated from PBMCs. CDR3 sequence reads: CASSRGTGGNTIYF. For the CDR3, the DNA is TGTGCCAGCAGCCGTGGGACAGGGGGAAACACCATATATTTT.